Listed below are T cell receptor beta chains from one sample, sequenced in a study of T cell repertoires in cytomegalovirus infection. Each CDR3 protein is one row after TCRdb ran MiXCR on the reads. The sample contains around 280,000 distinct CDR3 sequences, around 15% of which appear only once. Sequenced sample: PBMCs. The receptors come from a human donor in good health (CMV status not recorded). Some clones in this sample may be carry-over from other donors' samples. Each CDR3 is given with its conserved first and last residue. The D gene is left open where the match is weak. Clone size is not always given. Where it is, it says once, few, many or a class for expanded clones.

size	D	V	J	CDR3	DNA
few	-	TRBV6-6	TRBJ1-1	CASTHGQDEAFF	TGTGCCAGCACCCACGGGCAGGATGAAGCTTTCTTT
many	-	TRBV7-6	TRBJ2-7	CASSLLGQPIYEQYF	TGTGCCAGCAGCTTACTCGGACAGCCGATCTACGAGCAGTACTTC
many	-	TRBV10-3	TRBJ1-1	CAIKGDLNTEAFF	TGTGCCATAAAAGGGGACCTGAACACTGAAGCTTTCTTT
few	-	TRBV20-1	TRBJ2-7	CSADERADEQYF	TGCAGTGCCGACGAGAGAGCGGACGAGCAGTACTTC
few	-	TRBV19	TRBJ2-6	CASIVRSTPFSGANVLTF	TGTGCCAGTATAGTTCGCAGTACTCCTTTCTCTGGGGCCAACGTCCTGACTTTC
many	TRBD2	TRBV29-1	TRBJ2-7	CSVGGSGGFEQYF	TGCAGCGTTGGAGGCAGCGGGGGCTTTGAGCAGTACTTC
few	TRBD2	TRBV20-1	TRBJ2-1	CSARVGLSSYNEQFF	TGCAGTGCTAGAGTGGGACTAAGCTCCTACAATGAGCAGTTCTTC
few	-	TRBV12-3/TRBV12-4	TRBJ1-1	CASSFGFGTEAFF	TGTGCCAGCAGTTTCGGTTTTGGAACTGAAGCTTTCTTT
many	-	TRBV7-2	TRBJ1-2	CASSPYPTVTGSLNGYTF	TGTGCCAGCAGCCCTTACCCCACCGTGACGGGAAGCCTCAATGGCTACACCTTC
-	TRBD2	TRBV5-6	TRBJ2-1	CASSLEGLAGDYEQFF	TGTGCCAGCAGCTTGGAGGGACTAGCGGGAGATTATGAGCAGTTCTTC
few	TRBD1	TRBV29-1	TRBJ2-5	CSVTGTGIGETQYF	TGCAGCGTTACCGGGACAGGGATCGGAGAGACCCAGTACTTC
-	-	TRBV12-3/TRBV12-4	TRBJ1-2	CASSLYVAGYTF	TGTGCCAGCAGTTTATACGTGGCCGGCTACACCTTC
many	-	TRBV7-2	TRBJ2-7	CASSFLDEQYF	TGTGCCAGCAGCTTTCTTGACGAGCAGTACTTC
-	-	TRBV9	TRBJ2-3	CASSVAFADTQYF	TGTGCCAGCAGCGTAGCTTTTGCAGATACGCAGTATTTT
many	-	TRBV18	TRBJ2-5	CASSPPVEGRETQYF	TGTGCCAGCTCACCACCGGTCGAGGGAAGGGAGACCCAGTACTTC
few	TRBD1	TRBV19	TRBJ2-7	CASSRDSFSGEQYF	TGTGCCAGTAGTAGGGACAGCTTTTCCGGGGAGCAGTACTTC
-	-	TRBV19	TRBJ2-7	CASGQNAVYEQYF	TGTGCCAGTGGCCAGAACGCCGTCTACGAGCAGTACTTC
many	-	TRBV7-2	TRBJ2-3	CASSSVLFGGTDTQYF	TGTGCCAGCAGCTCGGTCCTTTTCGGGGGAACAGATACGCAGTATTTT
many	TRBD2	TRBV6-2/TRBV6-3	TRBJ2-3	CASTESGGPTPPYTDTQYF	TGTGCCAGCACCGAGAGCGGGGGGCCCACTCCTCCTTACACAGATACGCAGTATTTT
many	-	TRBV5-1	TRBJ2-1	CASRGASSYNEQFF	TGCGCCAGCAGGGGGGCTAGCTCCTACAATGAGCAGTTCTTC
many	-	TRBV7-2	TRBJ1-5	CASSVDSGGQPQHF	TGTGCCAGCAGCGTCGACAGCGGGGGTCAGCCCCAGCATTTT
-	TRBD2	TRBV20-1	TRBJ2-3	CSAREASGRADTQYF	TGCAGTGCTAGAGAGGCTAGCGGGAGGGCAGATACGCAGTATTTT
many	-	TRBV19	TRBJ2-1	CASSPLMWGPEQFF	TGTGCCAGTAGCCCTCTTATGTGGGGGCCTGAGCAGTTCTTC
few	-	TRBV29-1	TRBJ1-2	CSVLAGNYGYTF	TGCAGCGTCCTGGCAGGGAACTATGGCTACACCTTC
-	TRBD2	TRBV5-4	TRBJ2-5	CASSFDGLAGDVEETQYF	TGTGCCAGCAGCTTCGATGGACTAGCGGGGGACGTAGAGGAGACCCAGTACTTC
many	TRBD1	TRBV6-6	TRBJ1-5	CASSYPQGGTSNQPQHF	TGTGCCAGCAGTTACCCACAGGGGGGGACTAGCAATCAGCCCCAGCATTTT
many	-	TRBV7-2	TRBJ1-5	CASRPELYSNQPQHF	TGTGCCAGCCGCCCCGAGCTGTATAGCAATCAGCCCCAGCATTTT
few	-	TRBV20-1	TRBJ1-1	CSARARRGEAFF	TGCAGTGCTAGAGCACGGCGTGGTGAAGCTTTCTTT
-	-	TRBV20-1	TRBJ1-1	CSARPQQGNTEAFF	TGCAGTGCTAGACCTCAACAGGGGAACACTGAAGCTTTCTTT
-	TRBD1	TRBV20-1	TRBJ2-5	CSAIRTGGWRETQYF	TGCAGTGCTATCCGGACAGGGGGTTGGCGTGAGACCCAGTACTTC